Listed below are T cell receptor beta chains from one sample, sequenced in a study of T cells in Graves' hyperthyroidism and ophthalmopathy. TCRdb reprocessed the multiplex PCR reads with MiXCR, giving one entry per CDR3 protein. The repertoire consists of 500,000 to 550,000 distinct CDR3 sequences, with around 21% occurring once and the leading ten covering about 26%. Sequences were obtained from blood. These receptors were collected from a man between 18 and 29 years old with Graves' hyperthyroidism. CDR3s include the opening cysteine and the closing phenylalanine or tryptophan. The order of the fields is CDR3 length, J gene, D gene, V gene, clone size, CDR3 protein, CDR3 DNA. D genes are given only for firm matches. Size values are once, few and many counts, or a class for expanded clones, and some rows have none.

>19|TRBJ2-5|TRBD2|TRBV28|NA
CASSLGGLGLAGPQETQYF
TGTGCCAGCAGTTTAGGCGGGTTGGGACTAGCGGGGCCCCAAGAGACCCAGTACTTC
>13|TRBJ1-6|NA|TRBV28|NA
CASSLQVETPLHF
TGTGCCAGCAGTTTACAGGTTGAGACACCCCTCCACTTT
>17|TRBJ1-6|NA|TRBV6-4|many
CASSDGEYQGRASPLHF
TGTGCCAGCAGTGACGGAGAGTATCAGGGTCGGGCTTCACCCCTCCACTTT
>14|TRBJ1-1|NA|TRBV11-2|NA
CASSPGAGGTEAFF
TGTGCCAGCAGCCCGGGGGCCGGCGGCACTGAAGCTTTCTTT
>13|TRBJ2-7|NA|TRBV6-5|NA
CASSYSMKGEQYF
TGTGCCAGCAGTTACTCGATGAAGGGTGAGCAGTACTTC
>14|TRBJ1-1|NA|TRBV6-5|few
CASSSIQGNTEAFF
TGTGCCAGCAGTTCCATACAGGGGAACACTGAAGCTTTCTTT
>14|TRBJ2-4|NA|TRBV12-3/TRBV12-4|many
CASSQDTVRNIQYF
TGTGCCAGCAGTCAGGACACCGTGAGAAACATTCAGTACTTC
>14|TRBJ2-7|NA|TRBV29-1|many
CSVGTGGHDTEQYF
TGCAGCGTCGGGACTGGCGGGCATGATACCGAGCAGTACTTC
>13|TRBJ1-3|NA|TRBV24-1|NA
CATSDLRGNTIYF
TGTGCCACCAGTGATTTAAGGGGAAACACCATATATTTT
>14|TRBJ1-1|NA|TRBV6-4|once
CASSEREGPGEAFF
TGTGCCAGCAGTGAAAGAGAAGGGCCGGGTGAAGCTTTCTTT
>17|TRBJ1-1|NA|TRBV28|many
CASSSPDRIHMNTEAFF
TGTGCCAGCAGCAGCCCCGACAGGATCCATATGAACACTGAAGCTTTCTTT
>13|TRBJ1-2|NA|TRBV19|many
CASSVLDSRGYTF
TGTGCCAGTAGTGTACTGGACAGCCGTGGCTACACCTTC
>13|TRBJ1-1|TRBD1|TRBV28|few
CATGTGSNTEAFF
TGTGCCACCGGGACAGGGTCGAACACTGAAGCTTTCTTT
>15|TRBJ2-7|NA|TRBV7-2|NA
CASSTRTRIGYEQYF
TGTGCCAGCAGCACTAGGACACGGATAGGGTACGAGCAGTACTTC
>13|TRBJ1-2|NA|TRBV20-1|many
CSATGGDISGYTF
TGCAGTGCAACGGGGGGGGACATCTCGGGCTACACCTTC
>16|TRBJ2-7|NA|TRBV4-1|few
CASSLHTGRMHYEQYF
TGCGCCAGCAGCCTCCACACAGGGAGGATGCACTACGAGCAGTACTTC
>15|TRBJ2-7|TRBD1|TRBV2|NA
CASRERTGAIDEQYF
TGTGCCAGCAGGGAACGGACAGGGGCGATCGACGAGCAGTACTTC
>15|TRBJ2-7|TRBD1|TRBV11-2|many
CASTLSGTGPYEQYF
TGTGCCAGCACGCTATCCGGGACAGGGCCCTACGAGCAGTACTTC
>15|TRBJ2-5|TRBD1|TRBV19|NA
CASRPGQAIQETQYF
TGTGCCAGTAGGCCGGGACAGGCGATCCAAGAGACCCAGTACTTC
>13|TRBJ2-7|NA|TRBV5-1|many
CASSLGQLAEQYF
TGCGCCAGCAGCTTAGGACAGTTGGCCGAGCAGTACTTC
>16|TRBJ2-7|TRBD2|TRBV6-1|many
CASSARTSGESYEQYF
TGTGCCAGCAGTGCTCGGACTAGCGGGGAGTCCTACGAGCAGTACTTC
>11|TRBJ1-2|NA|TRBV6-1|many
CASRKHYGYTF
TGTGCCAGCAGAAAACATTATGGCTACACCTTC
>15|TRBJ1-2|TRBD1|TRBV7-2|NA
CASSLAGQGFYGYTF
TGTGCCAGCAGCTTAGCCGGACAGGGATTTTATGGCTACACCTTC
>12|TRBJ1-2|NA|TRBV9|few
CASSVAGRGYTF
TGTGCCAGCAGCGTAGCTGGACGTGGCTACACCTTC
>14|TRBJ1-1|NA|TRBV28|NA
CASIVSITHTEAFF
TGTGCCAGCATTGTTTCCATTACGCACACTGAAGCTTTCTTT
>14|TRBJ2-7|NA|TRBV13|NA
CASSYRGTTYEQYF
TGTGCCAGCAGCTATCGGGGAACGACCTACGAGCAGTACTTC
>11|TRBJ1-1|NA|TRBV28|many
CASFRTFEAFF
TGTGCCAGCTTCAGGACTTTTGAAGCTTTCTTT
>16|TRBJ1-1|NA|TRBV5-1|many
CASSGNRATLNTEAFF
TGCGCCAGCAGCGGGAACAGGGCTACCCTGAACACTGAAGCTTTCTTT
>14|TRBJ2-5|NA|TRBV30|many
CAWRPAGTQETQYF
TGTGCCTGGAGACCCGCGGGCACCCAAGAGACCCAGTACTTC
>15|TRBJ1-1|NA|TRBV12-3/TRBV12-4|NA
CASSVHRVLSTEAFF
TGTGCCAGCAGTGTACACAGGGTGCTTAGCACTGAAGCTTTCTTT
>16|TRBJ1-2|NA|TRBV11-2|NA
CASSYTGTEGVGGYTF
TGTGCCAGCAGCTATACCGGGACCGAGGGGGTAGGGGGCTACACCTTC
>15|TRBJ1-1|NA|TRBV5-1|NA
CASSLRGYPNTEAFF
TGCGCCAGCAGCTTGCGGGGGTACCCAAACACTGAAGCTTTCTTT
>14|TRBJ1-2|TRBD1|TRBV6-1|NA
CASSSTPGTESYTF
TGTGCCAGCAGCTCGACCCCCGGGACAGAGAGCTACACCTTC